This T cell receptor (beta chain) comes out of a study of regulatory T cells in long-lasting Graves disease. Described time point: persistent/refractory GD, antithyroid drugs over 5 years with positive TRAb. There was RNA extracted from PBMCs, and the TCR library was made from it. Assembly of TCR beta libraries relied on iRepertoire HTBI primers together with Arm-PCR of CDR3 regions. TCRdb reprocessed the multiplex PCR reads with MiXCR, giving one entry per CDR3 protein. The sample includes around 340,000 distinct CDR3 sequences, around 20% of them seen just once. This clonotype was observed at least ten times. The sequencing used peripheral blood mononuclear cells (PBMCs), collected when the disease was refractory, from a patient treated with antithyroid drugs. This receptor was identified in a female donor with Graves disease.

The CDR3 loop is CASRDRGINEKLFF. The CDR3 DNA is TGTGCCAGCAGAGACAGGGGCATTAATGAAAAACTGTTTTTT. The V and J genes are TRBV7-9 and TRBJ1-4; 8 nucleotides line up with TRBD1. This CDR3 has 14 residues. V was pared by 6 bases and J by 4 bases, with 4 bases of the junction left unmatched. Germline CDR1 and CDR2: SEHNR and FQNEAQ (reference sequence). Filled out from reference TRBV7-9 and TRBJ1-4, the complete variable domain reads DTGVSQNPRHKITKRGQNVTFRCDPISEHNRLYWYRQTLGQGPEFLTYFQNEAQLEKSRLLSDRFSAERPKGSFSTLEIQRTEQGDSAMYLCASRDRGINEKLFFGSGTQLSVL.